The present TCR beta chain was sequenced within a study of cytomegalovirus exposure and HLA in healthy donors. Researchers ran the PCR with 60 Vbeta and 13 Jbeta primers. The data were produced by immunoSEQ multiplex PCR, yet TCRdb's version contains in-frame clones alone and is incomplete. The data show about 200,000 clones, roughly 80% seen once. Between the trimmed V and J ends, which lost 0 bases and 0 bases, there was a span of 10 bases. This CDR3 region has 16 residues. Looked up from germline, CDR1 is MNHNS and CDR2 is SASEGT. Sequencing was carried out using PBMCs. The receptor was derived from a girl under 10 years old in good health and CMV-seronegative. The chain couples TRBV6-1 to TRBJ2-3, with a possible D match to TRBD2 (6 bases). The CDR3 sequence: CASSEAGLPSTDTQYF. CDR3 in DNA: TGTGCCAGCAGTGAAGCGGGACTCCCTAGCACAGATACGCAGTATTTT.